These T cell receptor beta chains were read from a single sample in a study of blood T cell repertoires in COVID-19. Sequenced by immunoSEQ multiplex PCR; TCRdb stores in-frame clones only, minus some. The profile covers about 270,000 clones, with approximately 82% appearing a single time and 5% to 6% taken by the ten largest. Source material: peripheral blood. These receptors were collected from an older man with acute or convalescent COVID-19. Both conserved end residues are part of each CDR3. The D gene is left open where the match is weak. Not every row has a clone size; where given, it reads once, few, many or a size class.

TRBD2 . TRBJ2-5 TRBV20-1 TGCAGTGCCGAGCGGGGGACCCAGTACTTC CSAERGTQYF
. . TRBJ1-4 TRBV19 TGTGCCAGTAGTATGGAGGTTGGGCAAAAACTGTTTTTT CASSMEVGQKLFF
. . TRBJ2-7 TRBV18 TGTGCCAGCTCACCAGGGAGGAGCTCCTACGAGCAGTACTTC CASSPGRSSYEQYF
. few TRBJ1-2 TRBV29-1 TGCAGCGTACCACAGGGAAAATATGGCTACACCTTC CSVPQGKYGYTF
. . TRBJ1-2 TRBV5-6 TGTGCCAGCAGCTCGCAGGGCATTCAGCCTGGCTACACCTTC CASSSQGIQPGYTF
. . TRBJ2-1 TRBV7-3 TGTGCCAGCAGCTTAGTTCCGTCTTACAATGAGCAGTTCTTC CASSLVPSYNEQFF
. . TRBJ2-4 TRBV5-4 TGTGCCAGCAGCCCTGCCAAAAACATTCAGTACTTC CASSPAKNIQYF
TRBD1 . TRBJ2-3 TRBV30 TGTGCCTGGAGTGTCGGACAGGGTCGGATTTCAGATACGCAGTATTTT CAWSVGQGRISDTQYF
. . TRBJ1-2 TRBV5-6 TGTGCCAGCAGCTTGGGGGCCGGGGGACTGAACTATGGCTACACCTTC CASSLGAGGLNYGYTF
. . TRBJ2-1 TRBV2 TGTGCCAGCAGAGAAACAGGTAATCAGTTCTTC CASRETGNQFF
TRBD1 . TRBJ1-2 TRBV18 TGTGCCAGCTCCGCCGGGACAGACCTCTATGGCTACACCTTC CASSAGTDLYGYTF
. . TRBJ1-1 TRBV6-5 TGTGCCAGCAGTTTTGGGGGCTCGGGCACTGAAGCTTTCTTT CASSFGGSGTEAFF
TRBD1 . TRBJ2-7 TRBV2 TGTGCCAGCAGACCCCCCGGGACAGGGGCCTACGAGCAGTACTTC CASRPPGTGAYEQYF
TRBD2 . TRBJ2-5 TRBV7-6 TGTGCCAGCAGCTTTGGGCTAGCGGGAAAACAAGAGACCCAGTACTTC CASSFGLAGKQETQYF
. . TRBJ1-3 TRBV7-2 TGTGCCAGCAGCCCCCACCCAGGGACTGGAAACACCATATATTTT CASSPHPGTGNTIYF
TRBD1 . TRBJ1-5 TRBV19 TGTGCCAGTAGGTCCTCACAGGGGGAAACTTTTTATCAGCCCCAGCATTTT CASRSSQGETFYQPQHF
TRBD2 . TRBJ2-7 TRBV5-4 TGTGCCAGCAGCTGGACTAGAGGCGAGCAGTACTTC CASSWTRGEQYF
TRBD1 . TRBJ1-6 TRBV5-1 TGCGCCAGCAGCTTGGGACAGGGGCGCTCACCCCTCCACTTT CASSLGQGRSPLHF
TRBD2 once TRBJ2-4 TRBV7-8 TGTGCCAGCAGCAGACTAGCGGGGGGGAGGGACATTCAGTACTTC CASSRLAGGRDIQYF
. . TRBJ2-1 TRBV5-4 TGTGCCAGCAGCTACGGCGGGATCTTCTACAATGAGCAGTTCTTC CASSYGGIFYNEQFF
. . TRBJ2-7 TRBV24-1 TGTGCCACCAGTGACGGGTACGAGCAGTACTTC CATSDGYEQYF
. . TRBJ1-5 TRBV2 TGTGCCAGCAGTGAAGGAACAGGGCTTAGCAATCAGCCCCAGCATTTT CASSEGTGLSNQPQHF
. . TRBJ2-7 TRBV2 TGTGCCAGCAGTGAGAGGCCCCTTGGCTACGAGCAGTACTTC CASSERPLGYEQYF
TRBD2 . TRBJ2-1 TRBV9 TGTGCCAGCAGCGTCCCGCGCGGGGGTAGTCTTAATGAGCAGTTCTTC CASSVPRGGSLNEQFF
. . TRBJ2-4 TRBV25-1 TGTGCCAGCAGTGAATCGTTGCTGGGGGGGCGCGGTGACATTCAGTACTTC CASSESLLGGRGDIQYF
. . TRBJ1-3 TRBV7-2 TGTGCCAGCAGCTTAGGTGGGCCGGGAGGGAACACCATATATTTT CASSLGGPGGNTIYF
. . TRBJ2-2 TRBV7-2 TGTGCCAGCAGCCTGAACACCGGGGAGCTGTTTTTT CASSLNTGELFF
TRBD2 . TRBJ2-5 TRBV5-1 TGCGCCAGCAGTCGAGATTCCGGGACTAGCGAAGAGACCCAGTACTTC CASSRDSGTSEETQYF
. once TRBJ2-7 TRBV11-2 TGTGCCAGCAGCTTAGGTAGGGAGGAGATAACCTCCTACGAGCAGTACTTC CASSLGREEITSYEQYF
. . TRBJ2-7 TRBV19 TGTGCCAGTAGCCGGAGCGGAAACTCCTACGAGCAGTACTTC CASSRSGNSYEQYF
TRBD1 . TRBJ2-3 TRBV2 TGTGCCAGCAGTCTACAGGGGGGTTATACAGATACGCAGTATTTT CASSLQGGYTDTQYF
TRBD2 . TRBJ2-3 TRBV15 TGTGCCACCAGCAGGGTGGGACTAGCGCAGAGTCTCCGTAGCACAGATACGCAGTATTTT CATSRVGLAQSLRSTDTQYF
. . TRBJ1-5 TRBV19 TGTGCCAGTAGTATTTCCGGGGGCAATCAGCCCCAGCATTTT CASSISGGNQPQHF
. . TRBJ2-4 TRBV30 TGTGCCTGGACCCCCCCGTTAGCCAAAAACATTCAGTACTTC CAWTPPLAKNIQYF